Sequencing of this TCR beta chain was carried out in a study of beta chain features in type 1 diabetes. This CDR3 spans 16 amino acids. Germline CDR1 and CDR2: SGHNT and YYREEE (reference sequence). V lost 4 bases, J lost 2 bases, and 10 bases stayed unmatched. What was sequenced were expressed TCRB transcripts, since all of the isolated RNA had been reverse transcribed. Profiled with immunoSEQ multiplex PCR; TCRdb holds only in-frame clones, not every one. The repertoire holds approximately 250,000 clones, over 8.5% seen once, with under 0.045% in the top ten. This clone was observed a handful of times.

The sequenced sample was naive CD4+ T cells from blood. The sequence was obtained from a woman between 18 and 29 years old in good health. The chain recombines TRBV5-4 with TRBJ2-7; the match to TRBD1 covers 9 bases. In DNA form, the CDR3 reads TGTGCCAGCAGCCCAGGGACAGGGTCAGGAACCTACGAGCAGTACTTC. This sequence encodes CASSPGTGSGTYEQYF.